These T cell receptor beta chains were read from a single sample in a study of T cell responses to AZD1222 COVID-19 vaccine. Using immunoSEQ multiplex PCR, the repertoire was profiled, and TCRdb retains in-frame clones only, with some absent. Here the sample spans some 160,000 clones, 91% being singletons. Sequencing was performed on peripheral blood, taken on day 0 of AZD1222 vaccination. All receptors come from an adult in good health. The CDR3 runs from the conserved cysteine through the conserved F or W. The D gene is left open where the match is weak. Clone size appears in some rows only: once, few, many, or a class for an expanded clone.

>.|TRBJ1-2|TRBV20-1|.
TGCAGTGCTAGAGAGGGCTACACCTTC
CSAREGYTF
>.|TRBJ1-2|TRBV7-9|.
TGTGCCAGCAGCCCGGTCGGAAAGCTTAACTATGGCTACACCTTC
CASSPVGKLNYGYTF
>.|TRBJ2-7|TRBV7-8|TRBD2
TGTGCCAGCAGCCACGCCACTTTGGGACTAGCCCACGAGCAGTACTTC
CASSHATLGLAHEQYF
>.|TRBJ1-2|TRBV19|TRBD1
TGTGCCAGTAGTAGAGGAGTTTTATTAGGGGGCGTGGGCTACACCTTC
CASSRGVLLGGVGYTF
>.|TRBJ1-4|TRBV28|TRBD1
TGTGCCAGCAGAGGAGGGACAGGGGCTTATGAAAAACTGTTTTTT
CASRGGTGAYEKLFF
>.|TRBJ1-1|TRBV3-1/TRBV3-2|TRBD1
TGTGCCAGCAGCAAGACAGGGAACGTGAACACTGAAGCTTTCTTT
CASSKTGNVNTEAFF
>.|TRBJ2-1|TRBV9|TRBD2
TGTGCCAGCAGCTCACCGGGAGGGGCCCATGAGCAGTTCTTC
CASSSPGGAHEQFF
>.|TRBJ1-2|TRBV19|.
TGTGCCAGTAGCCCTAGGAAGATAATTCCGAATGGCTACACCTTC
CASSPRKIIPNGYTF
>.|TRBJ1-1|TRBV11-3|.
TGTGCCAGCACCCTGACAGCCTCGAACACTGAAGCTTTCTTT
CASTLTASNTEAFF
>.|TRBJ1-1|TRBV20-1|TRBD1
TGCAGTGCTTGGGACAGCGTTGAAGCTTTCTTT
CSAWDSVEAFF
>.|TRBJ2-3|TRBV11-3|.
TGTGCCAGCAGCCCATACGGGGGTGCAGATACGCAGTATTTT
CASSPYGGADTQYF
>once|TRBJ1-4|TRBV7-2|.
TGTGCCAGCAGCTTCAGGGGAGAGGGGAAAAAACTGTTTTTT
CASSFRGEGKKLFF
>.|TRBJ2-2|TRBV7-3|.
TGTGCCAGCAGCTTAGCGGGACATTCGAACACCGGGGAGCTGTTTTTT
CASSLAGHSNTGELFF
>.|TRBJ1-2|TRBV5-1|TRBD1
TGCGCCAGCAGCTTGGCGGGACAGGGAGCCGCAGACTATGGCTACACCTTC
CASSLAGQGAADYGYTF
>.|TRBJ1-1|TRBV14|.
TGTGCCAGCAGCCAAGATCCTGGGGGATTTATGAACACTGAAGCTTTCTTT
CASSQDPGGFMNTEAFF
>.|TRBJ1-6|TRBV4-1|.
TGCGCCAGCAGCCAAGTCGGACCTCCCCTGGGGGATTCACCCCTCCACTTT
CASSQVGPPLGDSPLHF
>.|TRBJ1-2|TRBV12-3/TRBV12-4|TRBD1
TGTGCCAGCAGTCGGACAGGGGGCTACACCTTC
CASSRTGGYTF
>.|TRBJ2-7|TRBV5-1|.
TGCGCCAGCAGGGCAAATCCCAACTACGAGCAGTACTTC
CASRANPNYEQYF
>once|TRBJ2-6|TRBV4-3|.
TGCGCCAGCAGCCACCAAGAGTGGGGGTGGGACAACTCTTCTGGGGCCAACGTCCTGACTTTC
CASSHQEWGWDNSSGANVLTF
>.|TRBJ2-5|TRBV2|.
TGTGCCAGCAGTGAAATGGCTAGCAGCGCGGGGACCCAGTACTTC
CASSEMASSAGTQYF
>.|TRBJ1-5|TRBV6-2/TRBV6-3|TRBD1
TGTGCCAGCAGTCCGGGACAGCGTTACGGTCCGCCCCAGCATTTT
CASSPGQRYGPPQHF
>once|TRBJ1-2|TRBV30|.
TGTGCCTGGAGATCCGTTAACTATGGCTACACCTTC
CAWRSVNYGYTF
>once|TRBJ1-2|TRBV28|TRBD1
TGTGCCAGCTTGACCACGGACAGGGGATGGTATGGCTACACCTTC
CASLTTDRGWYGYTF
>.|TRBJ1-5|TRBV7-2|.
TGTGCCAGCAGCCTATGGGGGCCCAATCAGCCCCAGCATTTT
CASSLWGPNQPQHF
>.|TRBJ2-1|TRBV19|TRBD2
TGTGCCAGTAGTATAGTGTCCGCTAGCGGGAGGAATGAGCAGTTCTTC
CASSIVSASGRNEQFF
>.|TRBJ2-7|TRBV28|.
TGTGCCTCCCACGGTAGCGGTAGATACGAGCAGTACTTC
CASHGSGRYEQYF
>.|TRBJ1-4|TRBV10-3|.
TGTGCCATCAGTGGAGATGGCAATGGGAAACTGTTTTTT
CAISGDGNGKLFF
>.|TRBJ1-6|TRBV11-3|.
TGTGCCAGCAGCGAAGGACAGATTAATTCACCCCTCCACTTT
CASSEGQINSPLHF
>.|TRBJ1-1|TRBV11-3|.
TGTGCCAGCAGCTCCGGAACGGTACCATGGGGTAACACTGAAGCTTTCTTT
CASSSGTVPWGNTEAFF
>.|TRBJ2-7|TRBV29-1|TRBD2
TGCAGCGTTGTGAGATCTAGCGGGAGGGGCGAGCAGTACTTC
CSVVRSSGRGEQYF
>.|TRBJ2-3|TRBV29-1|.
TGCAGCGTTCGAGGCACAGATACGCAGTATTTT
CSVRGTDTQYF
>.|TRBJ1-6|TRBV28|.
TGTGCCAGCAGTTTAGGGTGGGGGAGGAATAATTCACCCCTCCACTTT
CASSLGWGRNNSPLHF
>.|TRBJ1-2|TRBV6-5|.
TGTGCCAGCAGTTACTCGGGGGGACTAAACTATGGCTACACCTTC
CASSYSGGLNYGYTF
>once|TRBJ2-5|TRBV12-3/TRBV12-4|TRBD2
TGTGCCAGCAGTTTAAGCGGGAGACAGACCCAGTACTTC
CASSLSGRQTQYF
>.|TRBJ2-2|TRBV7-3|TRBD1
TGTGCCAGCAGCCCAACAGGGGGTGTCGACACCGGGGAGCTGTTTTTT
CASSPTGGVDTGELFF
>.|TRBJ2-7|TRBV27|TRBD2
TGTGCCAGCAGATCATTGGGACTAGCGGGATACGAGCAGTACTTC
CASRSLGLAGYEQYF
>.|TRBJ2-1|TRBV5-6|.
TGTGCCAGCAGCAGGAGGTGGATAGCGTCGGATGAGCAGTTCTTC
CASSRRWIASDEQFF
>.|TRBJ1-5|TRBV19|.
TGTGCCAGTAGTACAGTAGGGATCGATCAGCCCCAGCATTTT
CASSTVGIDQPQHF